These 29 T cell receptor beta chains were sequenced from one sample in a study of OX40 agonist ivuxolimab in advanced cancers. Some clones are missing from TCRdb's copy, which holds only in-frame ones; the method was immunoSEQ multiplex PCR. The repertoire includes some 49,000 clones, 85% of them detected once, and over 20% sits in the top ten. The specimen comprised CD4+ or CD8+ T cells sorted from blood, sampled in a trial of the OX40 agonist ivuxolimab. The source is an adult with an advanced solid tumor such as melanoma, head and neck, liver or kidney cancer.

V and J are TRBV27 and TRBJ2-5; no definite D call. This CDR3 spans 13 amino acids. Germline CDR1 reads MNHEY; CDR2 reads SMNVEV (reference sequence). V was cut by 8 bases and J by 5 bases, with 15 bases left in between. The CDR3 region has the DNA TGTGCCAGCGGAACTTCTAATGGGGAGACCCAGTACTTC. The encoded protein is CASGTSNGETQYF.

This clone was seen many times. The chain has TRBV2 and TRBJ1-3; TRBD1 might be the D (6 bases). The V gene's germline CDR1 is SNHLY and CDR2 FYNNEI. The CDR3 runs to 18 residues. Trimming shortened V by 0 bases and J by 0 bases, and 15 bases separated the two germline ends. The CDR3 DNA reads TGTGCCAGCAGTGAAGCGGGAGGATTGGACAGCTCTGGAAACACCATATATTTT. Its translation: CASSEAGGLDSSGNTIYF.

The chain is built from TRBV6-5 and TRBJ1-2; D is ambiguous. The V gene lost 0 bases and the J gene lost 3 bases, with 11 bases spanning the gap. The CDR3 runs 15 residues. Germline lookup yields CDR1 MNHEY and CDR2 SVGAGI. The CDR3, as DNA: TGTGCCAGCAGTTACTCAGCAGGCGGGTACTATGGCTACACCTTC. It translates to CASSYSAGGYYGYTF.

This sequence joins TRBV6-5 and TRBJ2-5; no clear D. The CDR3 loop spans 13 amino acids. The germline V gene has CDR1 MNHEY and CDR2 SVGAGI. Trimming stripped 5 bases from V and 5 bases from J, with 12 bases between. CDR3 sequence: CASSKVALETQYF. CDR3 DNA sequence: TGTGCCAGCAGTAAGGTGGCACTTGAGACCCAGTACTTC.

This chain links TRBV6-5 with TRBJ1-1; no clear D gene. The germline CDR1 and CDR2 sequences are MNHEY and SVGAGI. V lost 2 bases, J lost 5 bases, and 15 bases lay in between. This CDR3 contains 15 residues. The CDR3 spells CASSYVRGSRTEAFF. CDR3 in DNA: TGTGCCAGCAGTTACGTTCGGGGTTCGAGGACTGAAGCTTTCTTT.

The V gene is TRBV6-6, the J gene TRBJ2-7; 7 nucleotides line up with TRBD1. The CDR3 is made up of 13 amino acids. The germline CDR1 and CDR2 sequences are MNHNY and SVGAGI (reference sequence). With V trimmed by 7 bases and J by 11 bases, 14 bases remained unmatched. The DNA for the CDR3 is TGTGCCAGCACTCCCGTTTCAGGGGGATCCAAGTACTTC. The encoded protein is CASTPVSGGSKYF.

V is TRBV7-3 and J is TRBJ1-6, with 7 positions matching TRBD1. This CDR3 region has 16 residues. The germline V gene encodes CDR1 SGHTA and CDR2 FQGTGA. V trimming: 5 bases; J trimming: 8 bases; junction bases outside the gene matches: 12. The CDR3 DNA sequence: TGTGCCAGCAGCCAGGAAACAGGGGAAGGTGATTCACCCCTCCACTTT. Translating gives CASSQETGEGDSPLHF.

The chain carries TRBV4-2 and TRBJ2-1; no clear D. Looked up from germline, CDR1 is LGHNA and CDR2 is YNFKEQ. This CDR3 contains 13 residues. Trimming pared 7 bases from V and 0 bases from J, leaving 7 bases between. The CDR3 nucleotides are TGTGCCAGCAAGTGGAGCTCCTACAATGAGCAGTTCTTC. As protein: CASKWSSYNEQFF.

The chain carries TRBV9 and TRBJ2-1; D possibly corresponds to TRBD1 (5 bases). Trimming removed 2 bases from V and 0 bases from J, with 9 bases in between. The CDR3 sequence is 15 residues long. Germline V gene lookup returns CDR1 SGDLS and CDR2 YYNGEE. The DNA for the CDR3 is TGTGCCAGCAGCGTGGGGCCCAGCTCCTACAATGAGCAGTTCTTC. It is translated as CASSVGPSSYNEQFF.

The chain links TRBV7-2 to TRBJ2-5, with TRBD1 as a possible D gene (8 bases). The CDR3 consists of 17 residues. V lost 4 bases, J lost 0 bases, and 18 bases lay in between. Germline V CDR1 and CDR2: SGHTA, FQGNSA. The DNA of the CDR3 is TGTGCCAGCAGCTCACAGGGGGGGAGAGTCTACCAAGAGACCCAGTACTTC. This translates into CASSSQGGRVYQETQYF.

V usage is TRBV28 and J usage is TRBJ1-2; D possibly corresponds to TRBD1 (6 bases). The V gene's germline CDR1 is MDHEN and CDR2 SYDVKM. This CDR3 comprises 13 residues. V lost 7 bases and J lost 8, with 17 bases in between. In DNA form, the CDR3 reads TGTGCCAGCACCCCGGCCAAGGGGGTCGGCTACACCTTC. Encoded protein: CASTPAKGVGYTF.

The chain carries TRBV5-6 and TRBJ1-2, with D possibly TRBD1 on 5 matching bases. In germline, CDR1 is SGHDT, CDR2 YYEEEE. The CDR3 length is 12 residues. Trimming pared 0 bases from V and 7 bases from J, leaving 7 bases between. Written as DNA, the CDR3 is TGTGCCAGCAGCTTGGGGGACGCTGGCTACACCTTC. This translates into CASSLGDAGYTF.

This clone was detected only once. The V call is TRBV6-5, the J call TRBJ2-5; 8 positions agree with TRBD1. This CDR3 spans 16 amino acids. Germline CDR1 and CDR2: MNHEY and SVGAGI. The trim removed 4 bases at V and 2 bases at J, leaving 9 bases unmatched. Written as DNA, the CDR3 is TGTGCCAGCAGTTCCCCGATACGGACAGGGCAAGAGACCCAGTACTTC. This translates into CASSSPIRTGQETQYF.

This sequence joins TRBV27 and TRBJ2-7; tentatively, D is TRBD2 (6 bases). There are 11 residues in the CDR3. The V gene lost 5 bases and the J gene lost 5 bases, with 7 bases spanning the gap. Germline V gene lookup returns CDR1 MNHEY and CDR2 SMNVEV (reference sequence). CDR3 nucleotides: TGTGCCAGCAGTGCGGGACACGAGCAGTACTTC. Its protein product is CASSAGHEQYF.

Only a few counts were recorded for this clone. The genes are TRBV6-1 and TRBJ1-5; D uncertain. This CDR3 has 17 residues. Germline values: CDR1 MNHNS, CDR2 SASEGT. Trimming left V 0 bases short and J 0 bases short, with 12 bases between. This chain's CDR3 is CASSEALPWDSNQPQHF. CDR3 DNA: TGTGCCAGCAGTGAAGCGCTTCCATGGGATAGCAATCAGCCCCAGCATTTT.

V gene TRBV7-8 combines with J gene TRBJ1-4, with TRBD1 identical over 11 bases. This CDR3 spans 17 amino acids. Trimming cost V 4 bases and J 1 base; bases outside gene matches: 5. The germline V gene has CDR1 SGHVS and CDR2 FQNEAQ. In nucleotides, the CDR3 is TGTGCCAGCAGCTGGACAGGGGGCTTCGAAACTAATGAAAAACTGTTTTTT. Protein sequence: CASSWTGGFETNEKLFF.

The V gene is TRBV11-2, the J gene TRBJ2-3; 12 bases are shared with TRBD2. J lost 5 bases, V lost 5 bases, and 8 bases had no gene match. The CDR3 is made up of 16 amino acids. Germline CDR1 is SGHAT and CDR2 is FQNNGV. The DNA of the CDR3 is TGTGCCAGCAGCCCCGGACTAGCGGGGAACCGAGATACGCAGTATTTT. It codes for CASSPGLAGNRDTQYF.

The chain links TRBV7-6 to TRBJ2-3; 10 bases match TRBD2. The V gene's germline CDR1 is SGHVS and CDR2 FNYEAQ. With 5 bases clipped from V and 5 bases from J, the junction kept 4 bases outside the gene matches. CDR3 length: 14 residues. The CDR3 coding sequence is TGTGCCAGCAGCCCAGCGGGGGGGGGAGATACGCAGTATTTT. Its translation: CASSPAGGGDTQYF.

This rearrangement joins TRBV19 to TRBJ1-2, with a possible D match to TRBD1 (5 bases). The CDR3 totals 14 residues. Germline values: CDR1 LNHDA, CDR2 SQIVND (reference sequence). V was trimmed by 2 bases and J by 4 bases, leaving 11 bases between them. The CDR3 DNA sequence: TGTGCCAGTAGTATATTACTCGGGGGCTATGGCTACACCTTC. It yields the protein CASSILLGGYGYTF.

V gene TRBV6-5 combines with J gene TRBJ2-5; unclear D gene. This CDR3 is 15 amino acids long. Germline CDR1 reads MNHEY; CDR2 reads SVGAGI. V shed 0 bases and J shed 1 base, with 9 bases lying between them. As DNA, the CDR3 is TGTGCCAGCAGTTACTCGCCAACCACCCAAGAGACCCAGTACTTC. Protein product: CASSYSPTTQETQYF.

The chain carries TRBV10-3 and TRBJ2-6; 10 bases map to TRBD1. Germline assignment: CDR1 ENHRY and CDR2 SYGVKD. There are 19 residues in the CDR3. After removal of 2 bases from V and 1 base from J, the junction contained 8 bases not matched to a gene. DNA for the CDR3: TGTGCCATCAGTGAGCCGGGACAGGGGTTATCGTCTGGGGCCAACGTCCTGACTTTC. Encoded protein: CAISEPGQGLSSGANVLTF.

V usage is TRBV19 and J usage is TRBJ1-6; 7 bases agree with TRBD1. With 4 bases clipped from V and 9 bases from J, the junction kept 9 bases outside the gene matches. The CDR3 has 15 residues. CDR1 is LNHDA, CDR2 SQIVND, per germline (reference sequence). CDR3 loop: CASSTLQGRRSPLHF. The DNA for the CDR3 is TGTGCCAGTAGTACCCTACAGGGGCGGCGTTCACCCCTCCACTTT.

The chain links TRBV5-1 to TRBJ2-3; unclear D gene. Trimming removed 2 bases at V and 2 bases at J, with 15 bases between. The germline CDR1 and CDR2 sequences are SGHRS and YFSETQ. The CDR3 runs 16 residues. CDR3 coding DNA: TGCGCCAGCAGCTTATATGGTAGTCTTGTCACAGATACGCAGTATTTT. This sequence encodes CASSLYGSLVTDTQYF.

The CDR3 reads CAIPTVGEKLFF. As DNA, the CDR3 is TGTGCCATCCCGACGGTTGGCGAAAAACTGTTTTTT. The chain couples TRBV7-8 to TRBJ1-4; D is unclear. From germline, CDR1 is SGHVS and CDR2 FQNEAQ. The germline V and J ends were trimmed by 10 bases and 8 bases, with 14 bases remaining between them. The CDR3 loop spans 12 amino acids.

The chain carries TRBV6-5 and TRBJ2-7; TRBD1 agrees at 7 bases. V shed 2 bases, J shed 4 bases, and the junction held 5 bases outside the gene matches. The CDR3 totals 14 residues. CDR1 is MNHEY and CDR2 is SVGAGI in the germline V gene. CDR3 in amino acids: CASSYLQGPYEQYF. DNA for the CDR3: TGTGCCAGCAGTTACCTACAGGGGCCGTACGAGCAGTACTTC.

The V gene is TRBV4-3, the J gene TRBJ1-1; D remains ambiguous. Trimming left V 0 bases short and J 0 bases short, with 11 bases between. This CDR3 has 16 residues. CDR1 is LGHNA and CDR2 is YSLEER in the germline V gene. The CDR3 region is CASSQDSAGMNTEAFF. CDR3 sequence (DNA): TGCGCCAGCAGCCAAGATTCTGCCGGAATGAACACTGAAGCTTTCTTT.

The chain joins TRBV2 to TRBJ1-5; perhaps TRBD1 as D (5 bases). V lost 10 bases and J 0 bases, leaving 10 bases between the germline ends. CDR3 length: 13 amino acids. CDR1 is SNHLY, CDR2 FYNNEI, per germline. DNA of the CDR3: TGTGCCATAAGGGGCAATAGCAATCAGCCCCAGCATTTT. Amino acid sequence: CAIRGNSNQPQHF.

In its sample, this clone was seen once. The rearrangement joins TRBV27 to TRBJ1-1; unclear D gene. Germline lookup yields CDR1 MNHEY and CDR2 SMNVEV (reference sequence). The CDR3 covers 13 residues. The V end was cut by 4 bases, the J end by 4 bases, with 10 bases between. The CDR3 bases are TGTGCCAGCAGTTCCCGGGAAGGCACTGAAGCTTTCTTT. Its translation is CASSSREGTEAFF.

V usage is TRBV5-5 and J usage is TRBJ2-7; D possibly corresponds to TRBD2 (6 bases). The germline V gene has CDR1 SGHKS and CDR2 YYEKEE (reference sequence). This CDR3 is built from 12 residues. Trimming removed 2 bases at V and 7 bases at J, with 10 bases between. The CDR3 loop is CASSLEGREQYF. The CDR3 DNA follows: TGTGCCAGCAGCTTAGAAGGGAGGGAGCAGTACTTC. Supplemented by reference TRBV5-5 and TRBJ2-7, the full variable domain reads DAGVTQSPTHLIKTRGQQVTLRCSPISGHKSVSWYQQVLGQGPQFIFQYYEKEERGRGNFPDRFSARQFPNYSSELNVNALLLGDSALYLCASSLEGREQYFGPGTRLTVT.